This T cell receptor (beta chain) was observed in a study of cytomegalovirus exposure and HLA in healthy donors. Study-level points and caveats: Earlier analysis yielded a pattern in which most TCR beta V segments were productive about 90% or about 30% of the time. Follow-up analysis seemed to connect common viral pathogens with several of the most significant clusters identified. Researchers catalogued over 150 TCR beta chains as cytomegalovirus-associated.

Everyone who donated was a healthy bone marrow donor. In germline, CDR1 is MNHEY, CDR2 SMNVEV (reference sequence). This CDR3 is built from 12 residues. Note on this clone: Its matching antigen is unknown. The junction departs from germline at one end; a sequencing error may be responsible.

Vbeta (60) and Jbeta (13) primers were used in the PCR. The data were produced by immunoSEQ multiplex PCR, yet TCRdb's version contains in-frame clones alone and is incomplete. The top ten clones hold more than 9% of a sample with 100,000 or so clones, 75% of them seen once. This TCR came from a middle-aged man in good health and CMV-seronegative. The source material was PBMCs. The gene calls are TRBV27 and TRBJ1-4, with D possibly being TRBD1 (6 bases). The CDR3 reads CAGSSTGEKLFF. As DNA, the CDR3 is TGTGCCGGCAGTTCGACAGGTGAAAAACTGTTTTTT. The variable domain in full, completed from reference TRBV27 and TRBJ1-4, reads EAQVTQNPRYLITVTGKKLTVTCSQNMNHEYMSWYRQDPGLGLRQIYYSMNVEVTDKGDVPEGYKVSRKEKRNFPLILESPSPNQTSLYFCAGSSTGEKLFFGSGTQLSVL.